This T cell receptor (beta chain) was documented in a study of cytomegalovirus exposure and HLA in healthy donors. The CDR3 length is 19 residues. Looked up from germline, CDR1 is LGHNA and CDR2 is YNFKEQ. The PCR used 60 Vbeta and 13 Jbeta primers. Generated by immunoSEQ multiplex PCR, the TCRdb table keeps only in-frame clones and is missing some. The top ten hold approximately 3.1% of the sample, which has about 150,000 clones, 60% to 85% seen once. V is TRBV4-2 and J is TRBJ2-5; TRBD2 matches at 10 bases. The last part of the DNA fits TRBJ2-7 better; the J call may be wrong. Sequencing used PBMCs. The source is a woman aged 40-49 years in good health and CMV-seronegative. The CDR3 nucleotides read TGTGCCAGCAGCCAAGATGGTTCAGCGGGGGGGCTTAGTTCCTACGAGCAGTACTTC. Translating gives CASSQDGSAGGLSSYEQYF.